This T cell receptor beta chain was recorded in a study of blood T cells in healthy people across ages. Whole-study findings and limits: Unknown CMV status may confound age-related changes in expanded clones. Observed TCR beta diversity per million T cells went down as age went up. This fall followed a roughly linear course with age. Diversity was estimated from one million T cells, and these estimates were considered underestimates.

A J-beta primer mix and a sample-barcoded 5' primer were used in a second PCR of about 7 to 12 cycles. In TCRdb, the 5' RACE reads were re-called with MiXCR into one record per CDR3 protein. The sample contains approximately 850,000 distinct CDR3 sequences, under 45% of which appear only once. This clonotype appeared a few times. Antigen specificity is unknown. Germline V gene sequence: CDR1 SEHNR, CDR2 FQNEAQ (reference sequence). CDR3 size: 13 residues. The V gene is TRBV7-9, the J gene TRBJ2-1; either TRBD1 or TRBD2 may fit D (5 bases each). The sequence was obtained from a man aged 55 to 70 in good health. The specimen sequenced was blood. CDR3 protein: CAYGALTYNEQFF. The CDR3 coding sequence is TGTGCTTACGGGGCCTTAACCTACAATGAGCAGTTCTTC.